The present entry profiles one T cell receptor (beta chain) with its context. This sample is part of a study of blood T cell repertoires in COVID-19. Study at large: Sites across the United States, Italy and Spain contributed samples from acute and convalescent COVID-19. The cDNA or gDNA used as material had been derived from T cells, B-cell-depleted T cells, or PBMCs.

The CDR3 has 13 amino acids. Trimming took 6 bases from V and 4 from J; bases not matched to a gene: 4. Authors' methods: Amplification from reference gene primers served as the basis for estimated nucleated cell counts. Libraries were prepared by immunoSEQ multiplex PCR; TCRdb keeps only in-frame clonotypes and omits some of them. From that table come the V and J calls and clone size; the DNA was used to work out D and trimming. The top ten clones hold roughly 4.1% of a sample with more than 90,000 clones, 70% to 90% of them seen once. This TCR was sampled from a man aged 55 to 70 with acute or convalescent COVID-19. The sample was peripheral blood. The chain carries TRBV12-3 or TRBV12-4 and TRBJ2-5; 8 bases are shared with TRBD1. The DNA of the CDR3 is TGTGCCAGCAGCCCGACAGGGGTAGAGACCCAGTACTTC. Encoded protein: CASSPTGVETQYF.